One and the same sample provided the 32 T cell receptor beta chains below, sequenced in a study of blood T cell repertoires in COVID-19 (dated by TCRdb to 2019 to 2021). Libraries were prepared through the immunoSEQ multiplex PCR assay. TCRdb holds this immuneACCESS table with in-frame rearrangements only. Some clones are missing; in checked studies, unresolved V genes explain under half, and the rest has no known cause. This sample holds around 200,000 clones; about 90% were observed only once. Jointly, the top ten make up around 1.6% of the sample. The specimen sequenced was peripheral blood. Every receptor here comes from a man aged 18 to 29 with active or convalescent COVID-19.

The chain joins TRBV12-3 or TRBV12-4 to TRBJ1-2, with 9 bases identical to TRBD1. CDR3 length: 13 amino acids. V lost 1 base to trimming and J lost 6 bases; unmatched junction nucleotides: 0. CDR3 loop: CASSLDRGHGYTF. DNA of the CDR3: TGTGCCAGCAGTTTAGACAGGGGGCATGGCTACACCTTC.

The gene calls are TRBV27 and TRBJ2-3; perhaps TRBD1 as D (6 bases). V lost 5 bases and J lost 0, with 12 bases in between. Germline V gene lookup returns CDR1 MNHEY and CDR2 SMNVEV (reference sequence). CDR3 length equals 15 residues. CDR3 sequence: CASSPQGWSTDTQYF. The CDR3 DNA reads as TGTGCCAGCAGTCCCCAGGGGTGGAGCACAGATACGCAGTATTTT.

This rearrangement joins TRBV7-8 to TRBJ2-5, with D possibly matching TRBD1 (6 bases). In germline, CDR1 is SGHVS, CDR2 FQNEAQ. CDR3 length equals 19 residues. V lost 3 bases and J lost 2, with 25 bases in between. The CDR3 here is CASSFGSAGVKAPQETQYF. The CDR3 region has the DNA TGTGCCAGCAGCTTTGGTTCGGCAGGGGTCAAAGCCCCTCAAGAGACCCAGTACTTC. Together with reference TRBV7-8 and TRBJ2-5, the CDR3 gives the full variable domain: GAGVSQSPRYKVAKRGQDVALRCDPISGHVSLFWYQQALGQGPEFLTYFQNEAQLDKSGLPSDRFFAERPEGSVSTLKIQRTQQEDSAVYLCASSFGSAGVKAPQETQYFGPGTRLLVL.

This clone has a single count. This chain links TRBV11-3 with TRBJ2-2; 11 nucleotides agree with TRBD1. Germline CDR1 and CDR2: SGHNT and YENEEA. After removal of 3 bases from V and 5 bases from J, the junction contained 5 bases not matched to a gene. The CDR3 consists of 16 residues. CDR3 region: CASSFRTGGNTGELFF. For the CDR3, the DNA is TGTGCCAGCAGCTTTCGGACAGGGGGCAATACCGGGGAGCTGTTTTTT.

In its sample, this clone was seen once. The rearrangement uses TRBV4-1 and TRBJ1-2, with D perhaps TRBD1 (5 bases). The CDR3 has 18 amino acids. The germline V gene has CDR1 MGHRA and CDR2 YSYEKL. Deletions cut 4 bases from V and 2 bases from J, with 23 bases between. The CDR3 bases are TGCGCCAGCAGCCCACACAAAGGAGGGGACCGAGGAAACTATGGCTACACCTTC. This translates into CASSPHKGGDRGNYGYTF.

CDR3 nucleotides: TGTGCCAGTATGGGCAGGGTCCGGAACACTGAAGCTTTCTTT. It yields the protein CASMGRVRNTEAFF. The chain recombines TRBV19 with TRBJ1-1, with D possibly TRBD1 on 5 matching bases. Germline V gene sequence: CDR1 LNHDA, CDR2 SQIVND (reference sequence). Trimming left V 7 bases short and J 1 base short, with 13 bases between. This CDR3 comprises 14 residues. Complete variable domain (other parts from reference TRBV19 and TRBJ1-1): DGGITQSPKYLFRKEGQNVTLSCEQNLNHDAMYWYRQDPGQGLRLIYYSQIVNDFQKGDIAEGYSVSREKKESFPLTVTSAQKNPTAFYLCASMGRVRNTEAFFGQGTRLTVV.

The chain links TRBV7-9 to TRBJ2-3; TRBD2 is a possible D gene (6 bases). The CDR3 contains 16 residues. Looked up from germline, CDR1 is SEHNR and CDR2 is FQNEAQ (reference sequence). Deletions cut 0 bases from V and 0 bases from J, with 10 bases between. CDR3 amino acids: CASSLAASASTDTQYF. CDR3 sequence (DNA): TGTGCCAGCAGCTTAGCGGCTAGCGCCAGCACAGATACGCAGTATTTT.

This chain links TRBV30 with TRBJ1-2; D not resolved. Trimming shortened V by 0 bases and J by 2 bases, and 10 bases separated the two germline ends. Germline values: CDR1 GTSNPN, CDR2 SVGIG (reference sequence). This CDR3 region has 14 residues. The CDR3 bases are TGTGCCTGGAGTGTGATGGCGGGGAACTATGGCTACACCTTC. Translating gives CAWSVMAGNYGYTF.

The chain has TRBV5-1 and TRBJ1-1; 8 bases are shared with TRBD1. This CDR3 comprises 16 residues. V shed 0 bases, J shed 1 base, and the junction held 5 bases outside the gene matches. The V gene's germline CDR1 is SGHRS and CDR2 YFSETQ. CDR3 DNA sequence: TGCGCCAGCAGCTTGGCGGGGACAGGTCCGAACACTGAAGCTTTCTTT. Protein product: CASSLAGTGPNTEAFF.

This chain uses TRBV4-2 with TRBJ1-5, with 9 bases lining up with TRBD1. Germline CDR1 and CDR2: LGHNA and YNFKEQ. The V segment lost 4 bases and the J segment 3 bases; nucleotides outside the gene matches: 7. The CDR3 is made up of 16 amino acids. CDR3 residues: CASSLMGTGYNQPQHF. CDR3 bases: TGTGCCAGCAGCCTGATGGGGACAGGGTACAATCAGCCCCAGCATTTT.

The genes are TRBV30 and TRBJ2-2, with D maybe TRBD1 (5 bases). Germline CDR1 is GTSNPN and CDR2 is SVGIG (reference sequence). The CDR3 is 13 residues long. Between the trimmed V and J ends, which lost 1 base and 6 bases, there was a span of 9 bases. CDR3: CAWSGARAGELFF. CDR3 DNA: TGTGCCTGGAGTGGGGCCAGGGCCGGGGAGCTGTTTTTT.

The V call is TRBV5-4, the J call TRBJ2-3, with D hard to call. The CDR3 runs 13 residues. Per germline, CDR1 SGHNT and CDR2 YYREEE (reference sequence). V lost 2 bases and J lost 6, with 10 bases in between. Here the CDR3 reads CASSLDYTDTQYF. The DNA of the CDR3 is TGTGCCAGCAGCTTAGATTACACGGATACGCAGTATTTT. Together with reference TRBV5-4 and TRBJ2-3, the CDR3 gives the full variable domain: ETGVTQSPTHLIKTRGQQVTLRCSSQSGHNTVSWYQQALGQGPQFIFQYYREEENGRGNFPPRFSGLQFPNYSSELNVNALELDDSALYLCASSLDYTDTQYFGPGTRLTVL.

The sample holds a few counts of this clone. The gene calls are TRBV5-1 and TRBJ2-2, with 8 bases lining up with TRBD1. The CDR3 sequence is 14 residues long. The ends lost 1 base at V and 5 bases at J; junction bases unmatched: 1. Germline CDR1 reads SGHRS; CDR2 reads YFSETQ. The CDR3 region is CASSLWTGTGELFF. CDR3 in DNA: TGCGCCAGCAGCTTGTGGACAGGGACCGGGGAGCTGTTTTTT. The whole variable domain, remainder taken from reference TRBV5-1 and TRBJ2-2, is KAGVTQTPRYLIKTRGQQVTLSCSPISGHRSVSWYQQTPGQGLQFLFEYFSETQRNKGNFPGRFSGRQFSNSRSEMNVSTLELGDSALYLCASSLWTGTGELFFGEGSRLTVL.

The V call is TRBV29-1, the J call TRBJ2-3; tentative D call: TRBD2 (5 bases). The CDR3 is 13 residues long. CDR1 and CDR2 (germline): SQVTM, ANQGSEA. V lost 3 bases and J 4 bases, leaving 11 bases between the germline ends. The CDR3 protein is CSVDAGVSDTQYF. The CDR3 DNA is TGCAGCGTTGACGCGGGTGTGTCAGATACGCAGTATTTT.

A single count supports this clone. The CDR3 reads CASSFRLAVNEQFF. CDR3 nucleotides: TGCGCCAGCAGCTTTCGGCTAGCGGTAAATGAGCAGTTCTTC. The chain has TRBV4-3 and TRBJ2-1, with 7 bases lining up with TRBD2. The germline V gene encodes CDR1 LGHNA and CDR2 YSLEER. This CDR3 is 14 amino acids long. Trimming at V came to 5 bases and at J to 7 bases, leaving 8 bases not matched to a gene.

The chain is built from TRBV19 and TRBJ1-2, with a weak D call TRBD1 (5 bases). The V gene lost 2 bases and the J gene lost 7 bases, with 14 bases spanning the gap. This CDR3 spans 14 amino acids. Germline lookup yields CDR1 LNHDA and CDR2 SQIVND (reference sequence). In nucleotides, the CDR3 is TGTGCCAGTAGTATATCTTCGAATAGGGGTGGCTACACCTTC. It translates to CASSISSNRGGYTF.

This clone was observed a few times. V and J are TRBV5-1 and TRBJ1-4, with D possibly matching TRBD1 (6 bases). The germline gives CDR1 SGHRS, CDR2 YFSETQ. The CDR3 is 15 residues long. V was shortened by 7 bases and J by 2 bases, with 15 bases between the two germline ends. In DNA, the CDR3 is TGCGCCAGCGGGGTTATGGGGGCGACTAATGAAAAACTGTTTTTT. Amino acids: CASGVMGATNEKLFF.

The genes are TRBV29-1 and TRBJ1-3; TRBD1 is a possible D gene (6 bases). Germline V gene sequence: CDR1 SQVTM, CDR2 ANQGSEA. V lost 6 bases and J 2 bases, leaving 11 bases between the germline ends. The CDR3 length is 13 residues. CDR3 residues: CSVQDRAGNTIYF. The CDR3 DNA is TGCAGCGTCCAGGACAGAGCTGGAAACACCATATATTTT.

This rearrangement joins TRBV6-5 to TRBJ1-1; TRBD1 is a possible D gene (6 bases). V gave up 9 bases and J gave up 4 bases, with 15 bases separating them. Germline CDR1 and CDR2: MNHEY and SVGAGI. The length of the CDR3 is 13 residues. DNA for the CDR3: TGTGCCAGTACTCAGGGGCTCGGCACTGAAGCTTTCTTT. Translated: CASTQGLGTEAFF.

J is TRBJ1-1 and V is TRBV30; D is unresolved. This CDR3 is 14 amino acids long. CDR1 and CDR2 from the germline V gene are GTSNPN and SVGIG (reference sequence). V was pared by 2 bases and J by 6 bases, with 16 bases between. This chain's CDR3 is CAWSIRHPSPEAFF. CDR3 bases: TGTGCCTGGAGTATCAGACACCCGTCCCCTGAAGCTTTCTTT.

The chain employs TRBV19 and TRBJ2-5; tentative D call: TRBD1 (5 bases). This CDR3 is built from 14 residues. The germline CDR1 and CDR2 sequences are LNHDA and SQIVND (reference sequence). Trimming cost V 4 bases and J 7 bases, with 16 bases left between them. In nucleotides, the CDR3 is TGTGCCAGTAGTAAAGTCGCAGGGTCAACGACCCAGTACTTC. Translation gives CASSKVAGSTTQYF.

This rearrangement joins TRBV19 to TRBJ1-2; D unresolved. Germline V gives CDR1 LNHDA, CDR2 SQIVND (reference sequence). V lost 7 bases, J lost 0 bases, and 18 bases lay in between. This CDR3 is 16 amino acids long. The CDR3 protein is CASTLSWSSANYGYTF. The DNA of the CDR3 is TGTGCCAGTACCTTATCCTGGAGCTCCGCTAACTATGGCTACACCTTC.

V gene TRBV11-2 combines with J gene TRBJ2-7; tentatively, D is TRBD1 (6 bases). Germline CDR1 reads SGHAT; CDR2 reads FQNNGV. The V and J ends lost 0 bases and 10 bases respectively, with 10 bases between them. This CDR3 has 12 amino acids. CDR3 residues: CASSLDAGVQYF. The DNA of the CDR3 is TGTGCCAGCAGCTTAGACGCAGGGGTTCAGTACTTC.

This chain joins TRBV6-1 and TRBJ1-5, with D maybe TRBD1 (6 bases). The germline CDR1 and CDR2 sequences are MNHNS and SASEGT. Trimming took 2 bases from V and 3 from J, leaving 11 bases between them. This CDR3 has 15 residues. For the CDR3, the DNA is TGTGCCAGCAGTGAACAGGGGATCGTCAATCAGCCCCAGCATTTT. Its protein product is CASSEQGIVNQPQHF.

This clone came up a few times. This chain uses TRBV3-1 (or the pseudogene TRBV3-2) with TRBJ1-2, with no clear D. The V end was cut by 1 base, the J end by 5 bases, with 2 bases between. The CDR3 contains 11 residues. Germline CDR1 reads LGHDT; CDR2 reads YNNKEL (reference sequence). The CDR3 bases are TGTGCCAGCAGCCAAGCGTATGGCTACACCTTC. It codes for CASSQAYGYTF.

Here the CDR3 reads CASSWGLLNTEAFF. In DNA form, the CDR3 reads TGTGCCAGCAGCTGGGGACTGCTGAACACTGAAGCTTTCTTT. This chain uses TRBV5-5 with TRBJ1-1, with D possibly TRBD1 on 5 matching bases. V lost 3 bases, J lost 0 bases, and 9 bases lay in between. The CDR3 consists of 14 residues. Germline CDR1 reads SGHKS; CDR2 reads YYEKEE (reference sequence).

The chain couples TRBV24-1 to TRBJ1-2; the match to TRBD1 covers 7 bases. Germline V gene data show CDR1 as KGHDR and CDR2 as SFDVKD. The CDR3 has 14 amino acids. V lost 4 bases to trimming and J lost 3 bases; unmatched junction nucleotides: 4. The CDR3: CATSDAGTDYGYTF. CDR3 nucleotide sequence: TGTGCCACCAGTGACGCCGGGACAGACTATGGCTACACCTTC.

The J gene is TRBJ1-4, the V gene TRBV10-3; D call uncertain. The CDR3 totals 14 residues. Germline V gene sequence: CDR1 ENHRY, CDR2 SYGVKD. Deletions cut 2 bases from V and 2 bases from J, with 6 bases between. This CDR3 reads CAISEGETNEKLFF. The CDR3 nucleotides are TGTGCCATCAGTGAGGGAGAGACTAATGAAAAACTGTTTTTT.

This rearrangement joins TRBV30 to TRBJ1-5; no reliable D call. The V gene lost 1 base and the J gene lost 7 bases, with 14 bases spanning the gap. The CDR3 has 14 amino acids. Looked up from germline, CDR1 is GTSNPN and CDR2 is SVGIG (reference sequence). The CDR3 coding sequence is TGTGCCTGGAGTGCACAGACATCGAAACAGCCCCAGCATTTT. This gives the protein CAWSAQTSKQPQHF.

The chain recombines TRBV30 with TRBJ1-1; no reliable D call. Germline-derived CDR1 and CDR2 are GTSNPN and SVGIG (reference sequence). Deletions cut 3 bases from V and 0 bases from J, with 8 bases between. This CDR3 has 13 residues. The CDR3 DNA sequence: TGTGCCTGGAGAGGACTGATGAACACTGAAGCTTTCTTT. Translation: CAWRGLMNTEAFF.

J is TRBJ1-5 and V is TRBV5-1, with TRBD1 matching over 11 bases. The V gene's germline CDR1 is SGHRS and CDR2 YFSETQ. The CDR3 is made up of 15 amino acids. V lost 0 bases and J lost 4; bases outside the gene matches: 0. The DNA of the CDR3 is TGCGCCAGCAGCTTGGGGGACAGGGGGAATCAGCCCCAGCATTTT. Amino acid sequence: CASSLGDRGNQPQHF.

This rearrangement joins TRBV27 to TRBJ1-2, with 9 bases fitting TRBD1. V shed 0 bases and J 4 bases; nucleotides not matched to a gene: 6. Germline CDR1 MNHEY, CDR2 SMNVEV (reference sequence). There are 16 residues in the CDR3. CDR3 in DNA: TGTGCCAGCAGTTTATCGGGGGACAGGGAACGCTATGGCTACACCTTC. Encoded protein: CASSLSGDRERYGYTF.